These 28 T cell receptor beta chains share one sample of origin, sequenced in a study of cytomegalovirus exposure and HLA in healthy donors. The PCR used 60 Vbeta and 13 Jbeta primers. Using immunoSEQ multiplex PCR, the repertoire was profiled, and TCRdb retains in-frame clones only, with some absent. Of roughly 190,000 clones listed, 60% to 80% are singletons. Sequences were obtained from PBMCs. The receptors stem from a woman aged 18-29 years in good health and CMV-seronegative.

Only one count was recorded for this clone. The chain couples TRBV29-1 to TRBJ1-1; the match to TRBD1 covers 10 bases. V was pared by 4 bases and J by 0 bases, with 5 bases of the junction left unmatched. CDR1 and CDR2 from the germline V gene are SQVTM and ANQGSEA. CDR3 size: 15 residues. The CDR3 here is CSVVGGQGLNTEAFF. The CDR3 DNA reads as TGCAGCGTTGTTGGGGGACAGGGGCTGAACACTGAAGCTTTCTTT.

The rearrangement joins TRBV5-1 to TRBJ2-1, with TRBD1 as a possible D gene (7 bases). Trimming shortened V by 3 bases and J by 3 bases, and 19 bases separated the two germline ends. This CDR3 has 17 amino acids. The germline gives CDR1 SGHRS, CDR2 YFSETQ. CDR3 sequence reads: CASSSGGGAGGYNEQFF. DNA for the CDR3: TGCGCCAGCAGCTCCGGGGGTGGGGCAGGGGGCTACAATGAGCAGTTCTTC.

The chain is built from TRBV19 and TRBJ2-5; the D is unclear. The CDR3 is made up of 13 amino acids. Germline CDR1 reads LNHDA; CDR2 reads SQIVND (reference sequence). The germline V and J ends were trimmed by 3 bases and 0 bases, with 5 bases remaining between them. In DNA form, the CDR3 reads TGTGCCAGTAGTATCGGTAACCAAGAGACCCAGTACTTC. Translation gives CASSIGNQETQYF.

The chain has TRBV27 and TRBJ2-1; 9 nucleotides match TRBD2. The V gene's germline CDR1 is MNHEY and CDR2 SMNVEV (reference sequence). The CDR3 contains 16 residues. Trimming removed 5 bases from V and 4 bases from J; junction bases left unmatched: 9. In DNA form, the CDR3 reads TGTGCCAGCAGTGGTTGGGGAGCGGGGGGTTACAATGAGCAGTTCTTC. This gives the protein CASSGWGAGGYNEQFF.

The V call is TRBV6-6, the J call TRBJ2-1; 7 nucleotides agree with TRBD1. Unmatched junction bases numbered 13, after V lost 7 bases and J lost 10 bases. The CDR3 totals 14 residues. Germline CDR1 is MNHNY and CDR2 is SVGAGI (reference sequence). The CDR3 DNA sequence: TGTGCCAGCACCTCCGGGGAAGGGGGCAGGGAGCAGTTCTTC. Translated: CASTSGEGGREQFF.

This clone has more than one count but fewer than ten. This sequence joins TRBV6-6 and TRBJ1-4; D remains ambiguous. The CDR3 contains 14 residues. CDR1 and CDR2 (germline): MNHNY, SVGAGI (reference sequence). V lost 2 bases and J 2 bases, leaving 6 bases between the germline ends. CDR3 coding DNA: TGTGCCAGCAGTTACCGGTATACTAATGAAAAACTGTTTTTT. As protein: CASSYRYTNEKLFF.

The chain is built from TRBV18 and TRBJ2-5; 9 bases are a match to TRBD1. CDR3 length: 14 amino acids. Losses at the gene ends were 6 bases for V and 5 bases for J; bases not matched to a gene: 7. The germline gives CDR1 KGHSH, CDR2 LQKENI. The DNA of the CDR3 is TGTGCCAGCTCCCAGGGACAGGGTTGGGAGACCCAGTACTTC. This translates into CASSQGQGWETQYF. Based on the CDR3 plus reference TRBV18 and TRBJ2-5, the full variable domain is NAGVMQNPRHLVRRRGQEARLRCSPMKGHSHVYWYRQLPEEGLKFMVYLQKENIIDESGMPKERFSAEFPKEGPSILRIQQVVRGDSAAYFCASSQGQGWETQYFGPGTRLLVL.

The CDR3 sequence: CASGQGDGELFF. The CDR3 bases are TGCGCCAGCGGACAGGGGGACGGGGAGCTGTTTTTT. The rearrangement uses TRBV5-1 and TRBJ2-2; 10 nucleotides agree with TRBD1. After removal of 7 bases from V and 7 bases from J, the junction contained 1 base not matched to a gene. This CDR3 comprises 12 residues. Germline CDR1 and CDR2: SGHRS and YFSETQ.

This chain links TRBV7-6 with TRBJ2-1; tentative D call: TRBD2 (7 bases). The CDR3 runs to 17 residues. Germline V CDR1 and CDR2: SGHVS, FNYEAQ. V lost 5 bases and J 0 bases, leaving 17 bases between the germline ends. Here the CDR3 DNA reads TGTGCCAGCAGCACCCGAGGGGGAGGGATCTCCTACAATGAGCAGTTCTTC. Translating gives CASSTRGGGISYNEQFF.

For the CDR3, the DNA is TGTGCCAGTAGTAGACAGGAGTCTCTTGGCAATCAGCCCCAGCATTTT. Translating it yields CASSRQESLGNQPQHF. V is TRBV19 and J is TRBJ1-5; D might be TRBD1 (6 bases). The V and J ends lost 4 bases and 2 bases respectively, with 15 bases between them. Germline CDR1 is LNHDA and CDR2 is SQIVND (reference sequence). This CDR3 comprises 16 residues.

This clone was counted a single time. The rearrangement uses TRBV6-5 and TRBJ1-1; a possible D gene is TRBD1 (5 bases). The CDR3 loop spans 11 amino acids. The ends were cut back, 6 bases at V and 11 bases at J, with 13 bases in the middle. Germline V CDR1 and CDR2: MNHEY, SVGAGI. CDR3 protein: CASRHGGGAFF. CDR3 DNA: TGTGCCAGCAGGCACGGGGGTGGTGCTTTCTTT.

The chain uses TRBV7-6 and TRBJ1-1, with D possibly matching TRBD1 (6 bases). Per the germline V gene, CDR1 is SGHVS and CDR2 is FNYEAQ. The CDR3 sequence is 15 residues long. V was clipped by 8 bases and J by 4 bases, with 20 bases between them. CDR3 nucleotide sequence: TGTGCCAGCTCCCTATATGGCAGGGGATTCACTGAAGCTTTCTTT. As protein: CASSLYGRGFTEAFF.

This clone was counted a few times. The chain uses TRBV11-3 and TRBJ2-1; D is perhaps TRBD2 (6 bases). V lost 5 bases and J lost 5, with 16 bases in between. Germline V lookup: CDR1 SGHNT, CDR2 YENEEA. The CDR3 runs to 15 residues. The CDR3 sequence: CASSPGGDLHNEQFF. CDR3 in DNA: TGTGCCAGCAGCCCAGGCGGGGACTTACACAATGAGCAGTTCTTC.

J is TRBJ2-1 and V is TRBV9, with TRBD2 matching over 8 bases. Germline-derived CDR1 and CDR2 are SGDLS and YYNGEE. The J segment lost 1 base and the V segment lost 8 bases, leaving 17 bases of the junction unmatched. This CDR3 contains 18 residues. CDR3 DNA: TGTGCCAGTGAGTCTATTCCAGCGGGGGACATATCCTACAATGAGCAGTTCTTC. This encodes CASESIPAGDISYNEQFF.

The V and J genes are TRBV18 and TRBJ1-3; the match to TRBD1 covers 8 bases. V gave up 6 bases and J gave up 2 bases; unmatched junction bases: 6. This CDR3 is built from 15 residues. From germline, CDR1 is KGHSH and CDR2 LQKENI. The CDR3 sequence is CASSLGQGPGNTIYF. The CDR3 DNA is TGTGCCAGCTCCCTTGGACAGGGCCCTGGAAACACCATATATTTT.

The sample holds one count of this clone. Here the CDR3 DNA reads TGTGCCAGCAGCCAGCCAGGGGCCCGGAACACTGAAGCTTTCTTT. As protein: CASSQPGARNTEAFF. The V gene is TRBV7-9, the J gene TRBJ1-1; perhaps TRBD1 as D (6 bases). The CDR3 runs 15 residues. V was pared by 5 bases and J by 1 base, with 14 bases between. Germline V gene lookup returns CDR1 SEHNR and CDR2 FQNEAQ (reference sequence). The variable domain in full, completed from reference TRBV7-9 and TRBJ1-1, reads DTGVSQNPRHKITKRGQNVTFRCDPISEHNRLYWYRQTLGQGPEFLTYFQNEAQLEKSRLLSDRFSAERPKGSFSTLEIQRTEQGDSAMYLCASSQPGARNTEAFFGQGTRLTVV.

V and J are TRBV5-6 and TRBJ2-7; no clear D. The CDR3 is 17 residues long. The germline gives CDR1 SGHDT, CDR2 YYEEEE. V was cut by 4 bases and J by 3 bases, with 23 bases left in between. The CDR3 loop is CASSGVSGTPTFYEQYF. The DNA of the CDR3 is TGTGCCAGCAGCGGCGTTTCAGGAACCCCCACTTTCTACGAGCAGTACTTC.

The gene calls are TRBV18 and TRBJ2-1; 7 bases agree with TRBD1. In germline, CDR1 is KGHSH, CDR2 LQKENI. This CDR3 is 13 amino acids long. V dropped 6 bases and J dropped 5; count of bases not matched to a gene: 4. CDR3 coding DNA: TGTGCCAGCTCTCTTGGACAGGACAATGAGCAGTTCTTC. Translating gives CASSLGQDNEQFF.

V and J are TRBV7-2 and TRBJ1-2; D perhaps matches TRBD1 (6 bases). Trimming cost V 4 bases and J 3 bases, with 12 bases left between them. CDR3 size: 14 residues. CDR1 and CDR2 from the germline V gene are SGHTA and FQGNSA. CDR3 residues: CASSSDGTHYGYTF. The CDR3 coding sequence is TGTGCCAGCAGCTCGGACGGGACACACTATGGCTACACCTTC. Together with reference TRBV7-2 and TRBJ1-2, the CDR3 gives the full variable domain: GAGVSQSPSNKVTEKGKDVELRCDPISGHTALYWYRQSLGQGLEFLIYFQGNSAPDKSGLPSDRFSAERTGGSVSTLTIQRTQQEDSAVYLCASSSDGTHYGYTFGSGTRLTVV.

J is TRBJ1-6 and V is TRBV11-2; D possibly corresponds to TRBD1 (5 bases). The germline gives CDR1 SGHAT, CDR2 FQNNGV. The CDR3 has 13 residues. V was cut by 3 bases and J by 8 bases, with 8 bases left in between. The CDR3 protein is CASSFARDSPLHF. The CDR3 coding sequence is TGTGCCAGCAGCTTCGCCAGGGATTCACCCCTCCACTTT. Variable domain in full (rest from reference TRBV11-2 and TRBJ1-6): EAGVAQSPRYKIIEKRQSVAFWCNPISGHATLYWYQQILGQGPKLLIQFQNNGVVDDSQLPKDRFSAERLKGVDSTLKIQPAKLEDSAVYLCASSFARDSPLHFGNGTRLTVT.

V is TRBV30 and J is TRBJ2-1; 10 bases map to TRBD2. This CDR3 has 13 amino acids. Per germline, CDR1 GTSNPN and CDR2 SVGIG (reference sequence). V lost 0 bases and J lost 14; bases outside the gene matches: 7. CDR3 DNA: TGTGCCTGGAGTGTACTTGAGCGGGAGGGCAAGTTCTTC. Residues: CAWSVLEREGKFF.

The chain links TRBV23-1 to TRBJ1-1, with D unclear. TRBV23-1 is designated an ORF whose function remains uncertain. Trimming removed 5 bases at V and 4 bases at J, with 11 bases between. The CDR3 totals 13 residues. CDR3 DNA sequence: TGCGCCAGCAGTAGTACAAGGAGCACTGAAGCTTTCTTT. Translating it yields CASSSTRSTEAFF.

The chain is built from TRBV2 and TRBJ2-2; 9 bases are a match to TRBD1. The CDR3 covers 14 residues. With 7 bases clipped from V and 7 bases from J, the junction kept 7 bases outside the gene matches. Germline V gene sequence: CDR1 SNHLY, CDR2 FYNNEI. The CDR3 coding sequence is TGTGCCAGCACCCGGGACAGGGATATCGGGGAGCTGTTTTTT. Residues: CASTRDRDIGELFF.

This clone was recorded once. The chain combines TRBV11-2 with TRBJ1-1; a weak D match, TRBD1 (6 bases). CDR1 and CDR2 (germline): SGHAT, FQNNGV. V lost 5 bases and J 5 bases, leaving 24 bases between the germline ends. The CDR3 extends over 17 amino acids. CDR3 residues: CASSPGLGSGAETEAFF. The CDR3 DNA is TGTGCCAGCAGCCCTGGGTTGGGGTCAGGGGCTGAGACTGAAGCTTTCTTT.

This chain links TRBV5-6 with TRBJ2-5; D perhaps matches TRBD2 (6 bases). Per the germline V gene, CDR1 is SGHDT and CDR2 is YYEEEE. V lost 4 bases, J lost 5 bases, and 15 bases lay in between. CDR3 length: 14 residues. This CDR3 is CASSRRAGWETQYF. The CDR3, as DNA: TGTGCCAGCAGCCGCAGAGCGGGTTGGGAGACCCAGTACTTC.

The chain links TRBV19 to TRBJ2-7; possibly TRBD2 for D (5 bases). The germline gives CDR1 LNHDA, CDR2 SQIVND (reference sequence). The V gene lost 3 bases and the J gene lost 0 bases, with 12 bases spanning the gap. The CDR3 sequence is 15 residues long. CDR3 DNA sequence: TGTGCCAGTAGTATTGGCGGGCCTGGCTCCTACGAGCAGTACTTC. This encodes CASSIGGPGSYEQYF.

This chain uses TRBV11-3 with TRBJ1-1, with D unclear. The CDR3 has 13 residues. The germline V gene has CDR1 SGHNT and CDR2 YENEEA. Trimming removed 4 bases at V and 1 base at J, with 7 bases between. The CDR3 here is CASSSTRNTEAFF. CDR3 nucleotides: TGTGCCAGCAGCTCGACAAGGAACACTGAAGCTTTCTTT.

The rearrangement uses TRBV27 and TRBJ2-7; D gene unclear. This CDR3 is 13 amino acids long. Germline CDR1 and CDR2: MNHEY and SMNVEV (reference sequence). V lost 3 bases, J lost 1 base, and 7 bases lay in between. The CDR3 here is CASSFQASYEQYF. As DNA, the CDR3 is TGTGCCAGCAGTTTCCAGGCTTCCTACGAGCAGTACTTC.